These T cell receptor beta chains were read from a single sample in a study of cytomegalovirus exposure and HLA in healthy donors. Sequencing was performed with immunoSEQ multiplex PCR; in TCRdb, only in-frame clones are kept and a portion is missing. The top ten clones hold about 4% of a sample with 100,000 to 150,000 clones, roughly 68% of them seen once. The sequenced sample was PBMCs. Receptor source: a woman aged 45 to 65 in good health and CMV-seropositive. Both conserved end residues are part of each CDR3. The D gene is left open where the match is weak. Some rows have no size entry. The others give once, few or many, or a class for an expanded clone.

V: TRBV4-3; J: TRBJ1-2; D: NA; size: NA; DNA: TGCGCCAGCAGCCAAGAATTTTCAACAGGTGAAATCTATGGCTACACCTTC; CDR3: CASSQEFSTGEIYGYTF
V: TRBV10-2; J: TRBJ2-2; D: NA; size: once; DNA: TGCGCCAGCAGTTCCCTAGACAGGACCGGGGAGCTGTTTTTT; CDR3: CASSSLDRTGELFF
V: TRBV9; J: TRBJ2-2; D: NA; size: NA; DNA: TGTGCCAGCAGCGTAGCGGGGATCGCCGGGGAGCTGTTTTTT; CDR3: CASSVAGIAGELFF
V: TRBV27; J: TRBJ2-2; D: NA; size: NA; DNA: TGTGCCAGCAGTCCCGCGGGAATGAACACCGGGGAGCTGTTTTTT; CDR3: CASSPAGMNTGELFF
V: TRBV27; J: TRBJ2-1; D: NA; size: NA; DNA: TGTGCCAGCAGTTTAGGGGGGTTCAACAATGAGCAGTTCTTC; CDR3: CASSLGGFNNEQFF
V: TRBV4-3; J: TRBJ2-5; D: TRBD2; size: NA; DNA: TGCGCCAGCAGCCCAAGCGGGGGGCTTGCTCAAGAGACCCAGTACTTC; CDR3: CASSPSGGLAQETQYF
V: TRBV29-1; J: TRBJ1-2; D: NA; size: NA; DNA: TGCAGCGTTATCGACTTAGGGCAGTTCCCAAGGGGCTATGGCTACACCTTC; CDR3: CSVIDLGQFPRGYGYTF
V: TRBV7-8; J: TRBJ1-1; D: TRBD1; size: NA; DNA: TGTGCCAGCAGCGAGACAGGGATGAACACTGAAGCTTTCTTT; CDR3: CASSETGMNTEAFF
V: TRBV4-1; J: TRBJ2-7; D: NA; size: NA; DNA: TGCGCCAGCAGCCAAGGAGTAGCTTCCTTCGAGCAGTACTTC; CDR3: CASSQGVASFEQYF
V: TRBV18; J: TRBJ2-5; D: TRBD1; size: few; DNA: TGTGCCAGCTCCACCGGGACAGGGGACCTTGGGACCCAGTACTTC; CDR3: CASSTGTGDLGTQYF
V: TRBV27; J: TRBJ1-6; D: NA; size: NA; DNA: TGTGCCAGCAGTTCACAGGGCGTACCTTCACCCCTCCACTTT; CDR3: CASSSQGVPSPLHF
V: TRBV29-1; J: TRBJ1-2; D: NA; size: NA; DNA: TGCAGCGGATCAGACAGGCACTATGGCTACACCTTC; CDR3: CSGSDRHYGYTF
V: TRBV10-1; J: TRBJ2-5; D: TRBD2; size: NA; DNA: TGCGCCAGCAGTCCTAGCGGGGGCGAGGAGACCCAGTACTTC; CDR3: CASSPSGGEETQYF
V: TRBV19; J: TRBJ1-1; D: NA; size: NA; DNA: TGTGCCAGTAGTATACGAGACACTGAAGCTTTCTTT; CDR3: CASSIRDTEAFF
V: TRBV27; J: TRBJ2-7; D: NA; size: NA; DNA: TGTGCCAGCAGTTTCTCTGGAGGGGGGGCCGGGAGGGAGCAGTACTTC; CDR3: CASSFSGGGAGREQYF
V: TRBV7-9; J: TRBJ2-7; D: TRBD2; size: NA; DNA: TGTGCCAGCGCCCGGGAGGCGGGCTCCTACGAGCAGTACTTC; CDR3: CASAREAGSYEQYF
V: TRBV19; J: TRBJ2-1; D: TRBD1; size: NA; DNA: TGTGCCAGTAATCGACAGGGGCCCTACAATGAGCAGTTCTTC; CDR3: CASNRQGPYNEQFF
V: TRBV7-2; J: TRBJ2-5; D: NA; size: NA; DNA: TGTGCCAGCAGCTTAAGCGGATACGGGGAGACCCAGTACTTC; CDR3: CASSLSGYGETQYF
V: TRBV5-6; J: TRBJ1-2; D: NA; size: NA; DNA: TGTGCCAGCAGCTCGGGGTGGGGTGGCTACACCTTC; CDR3: CASSSGWGGYTF
V: TRBV13; J: TRBJ2-3; D: NA; size: NA; DNA: TGTGCCAGCAGCTACCCTTTAGGGGTCTGGAGAGATACGCAGTATTTT; CDR3: CASSYPLGVWRDTQYF
V: TRBV19; J: TRBJ1-2; D: TRBD1; size: once; DNA: TGTGCCAGTACCACCGCACAGGGGGCGGTGGGCTACACCTTC; CDR3: CASTTAQGAVGYTF
V: TRBV6-5; J: TRBJ1-6; D: TRBD1; size: NA; DNA: TGTGCCAGCAGTTATGGGACAGGGAAGAATTCACCCCTCCACTTT; CDR3: CASSYGTGKNSPLHF
V: TRBV18; J: TRBJ2-2; D: TRBD1; size: NA; DNA: TGTGCCAGCTCACAAGAAGACAGGGGACTGAACACCGGGGAGCTGTTTTTT; CDR3: CASSQEDRGLNTGELFF
V: TRBV27; J: TRBJ2-7; D: NA; size: few; DNA: TGTGCCAGCAGTCGTCCGGGACTCGTATACGAGCAGTACTTC; CDR3: CASSRPGLVYEQYF
V: TRBV6-5; J: TRBJ1-3; D: NA; size: NA; DNA: TGTGCCAGCAGTTCCCCGGCCGGGTCTGGAAACACCATATATTTT; CDR3: CASSSPAGSGNTIYF
V: TRBV5-5; J: TRBJ2-1; D: TRBD1; size: NA; DNA: TGTGCCAGCAGCCATGGGACAGGGTCGTCGTACAATGAGCAGTTCTTC; CDR3: CASSHGTGSSYNEQFF
V: TRBV29-1; J: TRBJ1-2; D: TRBD1; size: few; DNA: TGCAGCGTTGATGGGGAGTCACAGGGGGAGGGCTACACCTTC; CDR3: CSVDGESQGEGYTF